The 18 T cell receptor beta chains presented below share a single source sample, sequenced in a study of T-cell memory formation after mild COVID-19. TCRdb analysed the 5' RACE reads with MiXCR anew, one entry per CDR3 protein. This table has tens of thousands of distinct CDR3 sequences, under 8% appearing once. The specimen was PBMCs or a T cell subset sorted from them (not recorded which). The receptors stem from a man aged 18 to 35 who had mild COVID-19 (a few samples of this study predate the infection). Cell type and time point are not known.

This clonotype was seen ten or more times. This chain links TRBV6-5 with TRBJ2-3; TRBD1 is a possible D gene (5 bases). Per germline, CDR1 MNHEY and CDR2 SVGAGI. The V and J ends lost 6 bases and 0 bases respectively, with 13 bases between them. This CDR3 is 15 amino acids long. Here the CDR3 DNA reads TGTGCCAGCAGCCCCAGGGCGATTAGCACAGATACGCAGTATTTT. It is translated as CASSPRAISTDTQYF.

This clonotype was detected many times. The chain uses TRBV10-3 and TRBJ1-5, with D perhaps TRBD1 (6 bases). Deletions cut 2 bases from V and 3 bases from J, with 11 bases between. Germline V gene data show CDR1 as ENHRY and CDR2 as SYGVKD. This CDR3 has 15 amino acids. This CDR3 reads CAISEPGADNQPQHF. The CDR3 DNA follows: TGTGCCATCAGTGAGCCGGGGGCGGACAATCAGCCCCAGCATTTT.

This clonotype was found many times. The rearrangement links TRBV12-3 or TRBV12-4 to TRBJ1-2; D unclear. V lost 2 bases and J 0 bases, leaving 10 bases between the germline ends. The CDR3 consists of 15 residues. The CDR3 loop is CASSLISLANYGYTF. The CDR3 DNA sequence: TGTGCCAGCAGTTTAATCTCCCTAGCTAACTATGGCTACACCTTC.

At least ten counts were recorded for this clonotype. The chain has TRBV7-7 and TRBJ2-5, with 8 nucleotides matching TRBD2. Germline CDR1 SSHAT, CDR2 FNYEAQ (reference sequence). With 5 bases clipped from V and 1 base from J, the junction kept 6 bases outside the gene matches. The CDR3 sequence is 15 residues long. The CDR3 region is CASSPGSGGQETQYF. The CDR3 DNA sequence: TGTGCCAGCAGCCCGGGGAGCGGGGGCCAAGAGACCCAGTACTTC.

In this sample, this clonotype turned up many times. The chain uses TRBV21-1 and TRBJ2-7; TRBD1, the D gene given by the table, was not confirmed from the DNA. TRBV21-1 is a pseudogene segment. The CDR3 has 15 residues. The CDR3 coding sequence is TGTGCCAGCAGCAAAGCGCGCCACAGGGGTTACGAGCAGTACGTC. Translating gives CASSKARHRGYEQYV.

At least ten counts were recorded for this clonotype. The gene calls are TRBV6-2 or TRBV6-3 and TRBJ2-1; D possibly corresponds to TRBD1 (7 bases). Germline CDR1 MNHEY, CDR2 SVGEGT. V shed 5 bases and J shed 9 bases, with 17 bases lying between them. There are 14 residues in the CDR3. CDR3 coding DNA: TGTGCCAGCAGTGGGGCAGGGGGGCCTGGTGAGCAGTTCTTC. Amino acids: CASSGAGGPGEQFF.

This clonotype was seen many times. The chain is built from TRBV7-2 and TRBJ2-1, with D tentatively TRBD1 (6 bases). Germline CDR1 reads SGHTA; CDR2 reads FQGNSA. Trimming took off 4 bases at V and 0 bases at J, with 13 bases between the two ends. The CDR3 runs 16 residues. CDR3 protein: CASSWPQGLSYNEQFF. In DNA, the CDR3 is TGTGCCAGCAGCTGGCCGCAGGGGCTCTCCTACAATGAGCAGTTCTTC. The full variable domain, completed using reference TRBV7-2 and TRBJ2-1, is GAGVSQSPSNKVTEKGKDVELRCDPISGHTALYWYRQSLGQGLEFLIYFQGNSAPDKSGLPSDRFSAERTGGSVSTLTIQRTQQEDSAVYLCASSWPQGLSYNEQFFGPGTRLTVL.

This clonotype was detected many times. J is TRBJ2-7 and V is TRBV20-1; possibly TRBD2 for D (5 bases). Per germline, CDR1 DFQATT and CDR2 SNEGSKA (reference sequence). Trimming stripped 0 bases from V and 6 bases from J, with 9 bases between. The CDR3 totals 12 residues. The CDR3 is CSARDPTTEQYF. CDR3 coding DNA: TGCAGTGCTAGAGATCCGACTACCGAGCAGTACTTC.

The genes are TRBV5-4 and TRBJ2-1; D is possibly TRBD2 (6 bases). The germline V gene has CDR1 SGHNT and CDR2 YYREEE (reference sequence). The CDR3 runs to 15 residues. The V end lost 1 base, the J end lost 2 bases, and 10 bases lay between the germline ends. The DNA of the CDR3 is TGTGCCAGCAGCTTGTCGTGGGGGGCCTACAATGAGCAGTTCTTC. Protein sequence: CASSLSWGAYNEQFF.

This clonotype has a count of ten or more. The CDR3 sequence is CASSLYPSGGRNTGELFF. The DNA for the CDR3 is TGTGCCAGCAGTTTATATCCTAGCGGGGGAAGGAACACCGGGGAGCTGTTTTTT. This rearrangement joins TRBV27 to TRBJ2-2; 10 bases fit TRBD2. Germline CDR1 MNHEY, CDR2 SMNVEV (reference sequence). After removal of 1 base from V and 1 base from J, the junction contained 6 bases not matched to a gene. The CDR3 has 18 amino acids.

This clonotype was counted ten times or more. The V and J genes are TRBV5-6 and TRBJ2-2; D is uncertain. Per the germline V gene, CDR1 is SGHDT and CDR2 is YYEEEE. This CDR3 has 15 amino acids. Between the trimmed V and J ends, which lost 0 bases and 6 bases, there was a span of 12 bases. The CDR3 loop reads CASSLAILGPGELFF. The CDR3 bases are TGTGCCAGCAGCTTGGCCATTCTGGGTCCCGGGGAGCTGTTTTTT. The full variable domain, completed using reference TRBV5-6 and TRBJ2-2, is DAGVTQSPTHLIKTRGQQVTLRCSPKSGHDTVSWYQQALGQGPQFIFQYYEEEERQRGNFPDRFSGHQFPNYSSELNVNALLLGDSALYLCASSLAILGPGELFFGEGSRLTVL.

J is TRBJ2-3 and V is TRBV7-9; D might be TRBD2 (6 bases). The V end lost 5 bases, the J end lost 3 bases, and 18 bases lay between the germline ends. This CDR3 has 16 amino acids. The V gene's germline CDR1 is SEHNR and CDR2 FQNEAQ (reference sequence). The CDR3 DNA follows: TGTGCCAGCAGCCCGGGGGACTTCCGTTTAACAGATACGCAGTATTTT. This codes for CASSPGDFRLTDTQYF.

DNA for the CDR3: TGTGCCATCTCAGGAGGAGACAATCAGCCCCAGCATTTT. It is translated as CAISGGDNQPQHF. The V gene is TRBV10-3, the J gene TRBJ1-5; D gene ambiguous. CDR3 length equals 13 residues. The germline V gene has CDR1 ENHRY and CDR2 SYGVKD. V dropped 8 bases and J dropped 3 bases, with 11 bases sitting between them.

This clonotype was seen many times. The rearrangement joins TRBV18 to TRBJ1-4; D remains unclear. The CDR3 is 13 residues long. From germline, CDR1 is KGHSH and CDR2 LQKENI. Trimming cost V 5 bases and J 8 bases, with 12 bases left between them. The CDR3 DNA is TGTGCCAGCTCAAAAAGAGGGTACGAAAAACTGTTTTTT. As protein: CASSKRGYEKLFF.

This clonotype has ten or more counts. V and J are TRBV12-3 or TRBV12-4 and TRBJ2-1; 11 nucleotides match TRBD2. The CDR3 consists of 15 residues. Germline trimming cut 2 bases from V and 6 bases from J; bases unmatched to any gene: 3. CDR3 coding DNA: TGTGCCAGCAGTTTAATAGCGGGGGGGCGCAATGAGCAGTTCTTC. Translation: CASSLIAGGRNEQFF.

This clonotype was picked up many times. The genes are TRBV5-1 and TRBJ1-1; 7 nucleotides match TRBD1. Germline loops: CDR1 SGHRS, CDR2 YFSETQ. This CDR3 contains 14 residues. The V and J ends lost 4 bases and 7 bases, in that order; junction bases with no gene match: 10. Here the CDR3 reads CASSPAWTGLEAFF. As DNA, the CDR3 is TGCGCCAGCAGCCCCGCTTGGACAGGCCTTGAAGCTTTCTTT.

This clonotype showed up many times. The rearrangement links TRBV20-1 to TRBJ1-2; D is ambiguous. Trimming shortened V by 0 bases and J by 4 bases, and 12 bases separated the two germline ends. Germline assignment: CDR1 DFQATT and CDR2 SNEGSKA (reference sequence). The CDR3 totals 14 residues. CDR3 bases: TGCAGTGCTAGAGATTGGCAGAAAACCTATGGCTACACCTTC. Its translation is CSARDWQKTYGYTF.

This clonotype was counted ten times or more. The chain has TRBV6-5 and TRBJ1-2, with no clear D. Trimming stripped 6 bases from V and 1 base from J, with 18 bases between. This CDR3 spans 16 amino acids. Germline V lookup: CDR1 MNHEY, CDR2 SVGAGI. CDR3 region: CASSWASAGRNYGYTF. Written as DNA, the CDR3 is TGTGCCAGCAGCTGGGCCTCCGCCGGGCGTAACTATGGCTACACCTTC.